Following are 17 T cell receptor beta chains from one sample sequenced in a study of blood T cell repertoires in COVID-19. TCRdb's table, derived via immunoSEQ multiplex PCR, lists solely in-frame clones and lacks some. The table includes about 95,000 clones, around nine tenths detected once. The sequencing input was peripheral blood. All receptors derive from a woman between 65 and 79 years old with acute or convalescent COVID-19.

V and J are TRBV3-1 (or the pseudogene TRBV3-2) and TRBJ2-5; D perhaps matches TRBD1 (5 bases). The length of the CDR3 is 12 residues. V shed 5 bases and J shed 5 bases, with 9 bases lying between them. Germline lookup yields CDR1 LGHDT and CDR2 YNNKEL (reference sequence). The CDR3 DNA reads TGTGCCAGCAGCTTGGGGCTGGAGACCCAGTACTTC. Residues: CASSLGLETQYF.

This clone was seen a single time. The V gene is TRBV3-1 (or the pseudogene TRBV3-2), the J gene TRBJ1-1; tentative D call: TRBD1 (6 bases). This CDR3 region has 14 residues. Trimming stripped 4 bases from V and 9 bases from J, with 18 bases between. Per the germline V gene, CDR1 is LGHDT and CDR2 is YNNKEL (reference sequence). The CDR3 sequence is CASSLDSFSGKAFF. The CDR3 coding sequence is TGTGCCAGCAGCCTGGACAGCTTCAGCGGTAAAGCTTTCTTT.

The chain links TRBV27 to TRBJ1-2, with TRBD1 identical over 10 bases. This CDR3 spans 15 amino acids. In germline, CDR1 is MNHEY, CDR2 SMNVEV (reference sequence). With V trimmed by 3 bases and J by 7 bases, 8 bases remained unmatched. CDR3 region: CASSFRDRGRSGYTF. In nucleotides, the CDR3 is TGTGCCAGCAGTTTCCGGGACAGGGGAAGAAGTGGCTACACCTTC.

The chain is built from TRBV4-2 and TRBJ1-2, with TRBD1 matching 10 bases. There are 17 residues in the CDR3. The germline gives CDR1 LGHNA, CDR2 YNFKEQ. Germline trimming cut 4 bases from V and 2 bases from J; bases unmatched to any gene: 10. CDR3 DNA sequence: TGTGCCAGCAGCCCGAACAGACCGGGACAGGGGAACTATGGCTACACCTTC. It yields the protein CASSPNRPGQGNYGYTF.

The rearrangement joins TRBV11-3 to TRBJ2-3; weak D call: TRBD1 (5 bases). Germline V gene sequence: CDR1 SGHNT, CDR2 YENEEA. V was shortened by 5 bases and J by 4 bases, with 13 bases between the two germline ends. The CDR3 has 14 amino acids. The CDR3 here is CASSKQESADTQYF. The CDR3, as DNA: TGTGCCAGCAGCAAACAGGAAAGTGCAGATACGCAGTATTTT.

The chain uses TRBV11-2 and TRBJ2-2; 7 nucleotides match TRBD1. The CDR3 is 13 residues long. The V segment lost 5 bases and the J segment 6 bases; nucleotides outside the gene matches: 3. CDR1 is SGHAT, CDR2 FQNNGV, per germline. The CDR3 reads CASSVDRSGELFF. The CDR3 region has the DNA TGTGCCAGCAGCGTGGACAGGTCCGGGGAGCTGTTTTTT.

In this sample, this clone turned up once. This chain links TRBV24-1 with TRBJ1-2; 8 bases match TRBD1. The CDR3 consists of 15 residues. Germline V gene lookup returns CDR1 KGHDR and CDR2 SFDVKD. The V segment lost 6 bases and the J segment 2 bases; nucleotides outside the gene matches: 7. The CDR3 protein is CATSNSGQGNYGYTF. The CDR3, as DNA: TGTGCCACCAGTAACTCCGGACAGGGAAACTATGGCTACACCTTC.

As concerns this clone: This specimen includes other DNA sequences encoding the same CDR3. The chain is built from TRBV5-1 and TRBJ1-6; D might be TRBD1 (5 bases). Deletions cut 0 bases from V and 9 bases from J, with 7 bases between. Germline V gene lookup returns CDR1 SGHRS and CDR2 YFSETQ. The CDR3 loop spans 13 amino acids. The CDR3 loop reads CASSLAGRSPLHF. The CDR3 DNA reads TGCGCCAGCAGCTTGGCAGGGCGTTCACCCCTCCACTTT.

The chain recombines TRBV15 with TRBJ2-2; 10 bases are shared with TRBD1. Germline CDR1 reads LNHNV; CDR2 reads YYDKDF (reference sequence). V shed 9 bases and J 2 bases; nucleotides not matched to a gene: 9. This CDR3 contains 16 residues. The CDR3 sequence: CATGYWTGGNTGELFF. Written as DNA, the CDR3 is TGTGCCACGGGGTATTGGACAGGGGGTAACACCGGGGAGCTGTTTTTT.

This rearrangement joins TRBV3-1 (or the pseudogene TRBV3-2) to TRBJ2-1; no firm D call. The CDR3 runs 15 residues. The V gene's germline CDR1 is LGHDT and CDR2 YNNKEL (reference sequence). Between the trimmed V and J ends, which lost 8 bases and 3 bases, there was a span of 17 bases. In DNA, the CDR3 is TGTGCCAGCGGCCTCCGACGGAGCGACTACAATGAGCAGTTCTTC. Translated, it gives CASGLRRSDYNEQFF.

The chain joins TRBV18 to TRBJ1-4, with unresolved D. This CDR3 is 16 amino acids long. The germline CDR1 and CDR2 sequences are KGHSH and LQKENI. V shed 4 bases and J shed 4 bases, with 16 bases lying between them. Here the CDR3 DNA reads TGTGCCAGCTCACTAAATTCACCCGGGTATAATGAAAAACTGTTTTTT. This gives the protein CASSLNSPGYNEKLFF. Supplemented by reference TRBV18 and TRBJ1-4, the full variable domain reads NAGVMQNPRHLVRRRGQEARLRCSPMKGHSHVYWYRQLPEEGLKFMVYLQKENIIDESGMPKERFSAEFPKEGPSILRIQQVVRGDSAAYFCASSLNSPGYNEKLFFGSGTQLSVL.

CDR3 region: CATATSRGTDTQYF. As DNA, the CDR3 is TGTGCCACCGCGACTAGCAGAGGCACAGATACGCAGTATTTT. The chain has TRBV24-1 and TRBJ2-3, with TRBD2 matching over 7 bases. The germline V gene encodes CDR1 KGHDR and CDR2 SFDVKD. This CDR3 has 14 residues. The V and J ends lost 9 bases and 1 base, in that order; junction bases with no gene match: 6.

The chain uses TRBV28 and TRBJ2-1; TRBD1 aligns across 8 bases. CDR1 and CDR2 (germline): MDHEN, SYDVKM. This CDR3 comprises 15 residues. J lost 0 bases, V lost 9 bases, and 7 bases had no gene match. In nucleotides, the CDR3 is TGTGCCAGTCGGAACAGGGGGTCCTCCTACAATGAGCAGTTCTTC. It specifies CASRNRGSSYNEQFF.

The chain recombines TRBV29-1 with TRBJ1-3; D remains unclear. The CDR3 spans 12 residues. The germline gives CDR1 SQVTM, CDR2 ANQGSEA. V was shortened by 7 bases and J by 0 bases, with 7 bases between the two germline ends. In nucleotides, the CDR3 is TGCAGCGCAGCCCTCTCTGGAAACACCATATATTTT. Translation gives CSAALSGNTIYF.

Remarks on this clone: Different DNA sequences within this sample yield the same CDR3. The CDR3 reads CASTGTGTQPQHF. CDR3 bases: TGCGCCAGCACCGGGACAGGGACTCAGCCCCAGCATTTT. This chain connects TRBV10-2 to TRBJ1-5, with TRBD1 matching 9 bases. The CDR3 extends over 13 amino acids. CDR1 is WSHSY, CDR2 SAAADI, per germline. The V segment lost 7 bases and the J segment 6 bases; nucleotides outside the gene matches: 4.

This clone was seen a few times. This chain uses TRBV18 with TRBJ2-7; 8 bases agree with TRBD2. This CDR3 has 14 residues. The V and J ends lost 2 bases and 4 bases, in that order; junction bases with no gene match: 4. Per germline, CDR1 KGHSH and CDR2 LQKENI. CDR3 coding DNA: TGTGCCAGCTCACCAGCCGGGAGGGTTTACGAGCAGTACTTC. Amino acid sequence: CASSPAGRVYEQYF.

The chain is built from TRBV29-1 and TRBJ2-1, with 7 bases fitting TRBD2. J was trimmed by 0 bases and V by 5 bases; bases with no gene match: 7. Germline lookup yields CDR1 SQVTM and CDR2 ANQGSEA. This CDR3 comprises 15 residues. Here the CDR3 reads CSVQIAGISYNEQFF. CDR3 coding DNA: TGCAGCGTTCAAATAGCGGGTATCTCCTACAATGAGCAGTTCTTC.